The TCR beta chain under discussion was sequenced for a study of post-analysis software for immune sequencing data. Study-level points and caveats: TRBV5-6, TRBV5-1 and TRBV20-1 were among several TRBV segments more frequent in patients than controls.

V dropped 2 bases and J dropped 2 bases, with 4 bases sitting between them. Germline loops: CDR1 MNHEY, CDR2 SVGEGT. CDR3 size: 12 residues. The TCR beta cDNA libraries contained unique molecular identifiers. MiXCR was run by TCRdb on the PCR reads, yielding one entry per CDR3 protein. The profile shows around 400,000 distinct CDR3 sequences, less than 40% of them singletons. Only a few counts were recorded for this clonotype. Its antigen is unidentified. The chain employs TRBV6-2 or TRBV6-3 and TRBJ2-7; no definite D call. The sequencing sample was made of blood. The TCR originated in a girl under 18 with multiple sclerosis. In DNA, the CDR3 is TGTGCCAGCAGTTACACCGCCTACGAGCAGTACTTC. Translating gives CASSYTAYEQYF.